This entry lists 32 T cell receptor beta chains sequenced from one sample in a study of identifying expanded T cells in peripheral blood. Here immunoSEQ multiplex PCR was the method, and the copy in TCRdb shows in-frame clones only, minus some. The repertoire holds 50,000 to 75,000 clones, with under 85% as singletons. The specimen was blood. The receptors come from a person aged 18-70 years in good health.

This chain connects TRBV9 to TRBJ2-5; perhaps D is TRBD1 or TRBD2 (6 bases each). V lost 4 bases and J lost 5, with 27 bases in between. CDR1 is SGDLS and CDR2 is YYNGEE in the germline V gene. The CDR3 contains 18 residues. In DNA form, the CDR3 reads TGTGCCAGCAGCCCGTCACAGGGACTTGCCAAAAGAGGGGAGACCCAGTACTTC. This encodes CASSPSQGLAKRGETQYF.

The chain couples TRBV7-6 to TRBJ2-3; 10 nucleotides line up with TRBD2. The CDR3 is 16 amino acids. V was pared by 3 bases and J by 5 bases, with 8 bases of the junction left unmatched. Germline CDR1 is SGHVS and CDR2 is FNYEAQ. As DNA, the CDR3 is TGTGCCAGCAGCTTCACTAGCGGGAAATTCGAAGATACGCAGTATTTT. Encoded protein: CASSFTSGKFEDTQYF.

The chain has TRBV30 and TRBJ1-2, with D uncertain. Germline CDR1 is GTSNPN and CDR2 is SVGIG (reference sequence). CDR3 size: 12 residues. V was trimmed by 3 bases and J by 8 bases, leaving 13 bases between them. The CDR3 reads CAWRGGSGGYTF. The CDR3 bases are TGTGCCTGGAGGGGCGGATCTGGCGGCTACACCTTC.

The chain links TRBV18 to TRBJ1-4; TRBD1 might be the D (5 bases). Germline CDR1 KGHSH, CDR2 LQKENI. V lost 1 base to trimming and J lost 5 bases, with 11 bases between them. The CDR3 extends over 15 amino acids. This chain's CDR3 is CASSPLLGDNEKLFF. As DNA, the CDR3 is TGTGCCAGCTCACCACTTCTCGGGGACAATGAAAAACTGTTTTTT.

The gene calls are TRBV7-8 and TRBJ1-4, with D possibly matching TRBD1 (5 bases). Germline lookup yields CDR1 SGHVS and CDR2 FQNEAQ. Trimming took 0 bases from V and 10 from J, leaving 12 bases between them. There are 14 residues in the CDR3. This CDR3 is CASSLAGQGGKLFF. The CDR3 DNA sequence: TGTGCCAGCAGCTTAGCGGGGCAGGGCGGAAAACTGTTTTTT.

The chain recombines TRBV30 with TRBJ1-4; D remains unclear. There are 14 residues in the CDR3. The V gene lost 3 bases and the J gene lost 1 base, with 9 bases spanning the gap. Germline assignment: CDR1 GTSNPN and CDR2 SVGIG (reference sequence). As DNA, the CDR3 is TGTGCCTGGAGGGGGAGCTTAACTAATGAAAAACTGTTTTTT. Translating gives CAWRGSLTNEKLFF.

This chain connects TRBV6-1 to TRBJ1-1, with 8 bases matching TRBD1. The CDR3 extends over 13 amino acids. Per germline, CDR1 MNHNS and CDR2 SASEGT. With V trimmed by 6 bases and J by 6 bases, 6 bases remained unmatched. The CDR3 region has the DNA TGTGCCAGCAGCCAAGACAGGGGAGCTGAAGCTTTCTTT. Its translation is CASSQDRGAEAFF.

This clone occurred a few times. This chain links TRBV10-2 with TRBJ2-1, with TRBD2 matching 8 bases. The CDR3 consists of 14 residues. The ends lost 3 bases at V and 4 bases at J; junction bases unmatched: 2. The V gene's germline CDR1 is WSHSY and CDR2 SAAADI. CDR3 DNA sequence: TGCGCCAGCAGTGAACCTAGCGGGTACAATGAGCAGTTCTTC. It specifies CASSEPSGYNEQFF.

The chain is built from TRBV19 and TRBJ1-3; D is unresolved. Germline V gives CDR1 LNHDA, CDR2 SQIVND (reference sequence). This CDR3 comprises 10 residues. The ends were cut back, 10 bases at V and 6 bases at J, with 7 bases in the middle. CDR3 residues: CATGINTIYF. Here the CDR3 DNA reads TGTGCCACCGGGATAAACACCATATATTTT.

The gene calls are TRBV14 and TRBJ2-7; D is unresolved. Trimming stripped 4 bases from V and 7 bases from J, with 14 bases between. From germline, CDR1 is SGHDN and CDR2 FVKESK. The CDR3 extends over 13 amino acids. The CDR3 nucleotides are TGTGCCAGCAGCCCTTTAAGGGTAGGGGAGCAGTACTTC. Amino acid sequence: CASSPLRVGEQYF.

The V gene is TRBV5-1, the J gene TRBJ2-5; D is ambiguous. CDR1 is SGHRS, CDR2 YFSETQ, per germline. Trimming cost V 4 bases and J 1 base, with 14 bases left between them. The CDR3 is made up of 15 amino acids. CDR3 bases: TGCGCCAGCAGCCTGGCCGTTTTGGGCCAAGAGACCCAGTACTTC. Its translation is CASSLAVLGQETQYF.

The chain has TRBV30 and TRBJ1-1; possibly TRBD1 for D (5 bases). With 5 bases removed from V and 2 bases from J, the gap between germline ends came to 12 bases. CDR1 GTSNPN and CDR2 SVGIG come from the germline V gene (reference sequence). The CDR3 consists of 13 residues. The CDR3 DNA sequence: TGTGCCTGGTGCAGGGAGGTTAACACTGAAGCTTTCTTT. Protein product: CAWCREVNTEAFF.

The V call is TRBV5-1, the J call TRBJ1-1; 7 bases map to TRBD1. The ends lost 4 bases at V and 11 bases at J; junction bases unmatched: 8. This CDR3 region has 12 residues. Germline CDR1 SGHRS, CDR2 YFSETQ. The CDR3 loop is CASSASTGVAFF. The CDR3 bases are TGCGCCAGCAGCGCATCTACAGGGGTGGCTTTCTTT.

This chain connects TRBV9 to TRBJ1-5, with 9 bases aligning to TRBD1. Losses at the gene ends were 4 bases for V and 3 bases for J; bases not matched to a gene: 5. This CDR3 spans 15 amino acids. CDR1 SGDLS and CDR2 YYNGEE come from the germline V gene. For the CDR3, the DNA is TGTGCCAGCAGCAGGGGACAGGGAACCAATCAGCCCCAGCATTTT. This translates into CASSRGQGTNQPQHF.

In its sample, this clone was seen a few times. CDR3 DNA: TGTGCCAGCAGCTTGGAGACTAGCGGGTACAATGAGCAGTTCTTC. It codes for CASSLETSGYNEQFF. The chain joins TRBV5-4 to TRBJ2-1, with 10 positions matching TRBD2. Germline-derived CDR1 and CDR2 are SGHNT and YYREEE (reference sequence). The CDR3 consists of 15 residues. Unmatched junction bases numbered 1, after V lost 0 bases and J lost 4 bases.

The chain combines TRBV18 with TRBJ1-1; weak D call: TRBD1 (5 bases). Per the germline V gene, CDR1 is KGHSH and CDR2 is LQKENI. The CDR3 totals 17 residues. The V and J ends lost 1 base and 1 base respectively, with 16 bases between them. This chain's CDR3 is CASSPQTAWGENTEAFF. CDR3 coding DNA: TGTGCCAGCTCACCACAGACAGCCTGGGGGGAGAACACTGAAGCTTTCTTT.

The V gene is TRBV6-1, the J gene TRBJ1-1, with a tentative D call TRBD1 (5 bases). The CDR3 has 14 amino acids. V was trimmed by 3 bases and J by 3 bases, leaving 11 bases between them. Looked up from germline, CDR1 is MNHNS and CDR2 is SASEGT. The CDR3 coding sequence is TGTGCCAGCAGTGACCTGGGCAGGGACACTGAAGCTTTCTTT. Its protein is CASSDLGRDTEAFF.

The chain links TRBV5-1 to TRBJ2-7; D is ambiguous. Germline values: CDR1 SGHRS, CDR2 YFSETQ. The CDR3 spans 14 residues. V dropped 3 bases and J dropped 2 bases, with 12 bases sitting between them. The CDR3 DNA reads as TGCGCCAGCAGCTATAACAAGGTCCCCTACGAGCAGTACTTC. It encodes CASSYNKVPYEQYF.

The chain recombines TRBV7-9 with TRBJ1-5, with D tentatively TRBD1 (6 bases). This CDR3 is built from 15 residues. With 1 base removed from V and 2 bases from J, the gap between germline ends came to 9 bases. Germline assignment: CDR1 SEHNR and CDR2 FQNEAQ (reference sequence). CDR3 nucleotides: TGTGCCAGCAGCTTAGGAGGGACACGCAATCAGCCCCAGCATTTT. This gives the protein CASSLGGTRNQPQHF.

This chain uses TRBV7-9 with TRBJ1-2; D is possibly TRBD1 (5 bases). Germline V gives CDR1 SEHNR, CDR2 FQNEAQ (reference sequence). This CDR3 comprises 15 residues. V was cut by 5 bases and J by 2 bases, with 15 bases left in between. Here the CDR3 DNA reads TGTGCCAGCAGCCCCGATGCGGGGACGAACTATGGCTACACCTTC. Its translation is CASSPDAGTNYGYTF.

The CDR3 spells CASSLAEGRADTQYF. The CDR3 nucleotides are TGTGCCAGCAGCTTAGCTGAAGGGAGAGCAGATACGCAGTATTTT. The chain links TRBV7-8 to TRBJ2-3; the D gene is possibly TRBD2 (5 bases). Germline assignment: CDR1 SGHVS and CDR2 FQNEAQ. Between the trimmed V and J ends, which lost 0 bases and 4 bases, there was a span of 11 bases. There are 15 residues in the CDR3.

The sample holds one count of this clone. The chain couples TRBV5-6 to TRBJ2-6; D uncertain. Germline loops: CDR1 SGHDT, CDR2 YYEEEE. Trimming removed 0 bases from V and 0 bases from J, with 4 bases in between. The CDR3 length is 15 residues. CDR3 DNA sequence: TGTGCCAGCAGCTTGGGGAGCTCTGGGGCCAACGTCCTGACTTTC. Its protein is CASSLGSSGANVLTF.

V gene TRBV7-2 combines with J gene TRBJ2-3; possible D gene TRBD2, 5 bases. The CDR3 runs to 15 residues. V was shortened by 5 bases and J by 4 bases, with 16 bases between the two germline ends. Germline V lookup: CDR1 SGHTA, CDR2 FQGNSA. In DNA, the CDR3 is TGTGCCAGCAGCACCCTGACTACCGGCGCAGATACGCAGTATTTT. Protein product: CASSTLTTGADTQYF. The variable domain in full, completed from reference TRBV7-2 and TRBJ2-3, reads GAGVSQSPSNKVTEKGKDVELRCDPISGHTALYWYRQSLGQGLEFLIYFQGNSAPDKSGLPSDRFSAERTGGSVSTLTIQRTQQEDSAVYLCASSTLTTGADTQYFGPGTRLTVL.

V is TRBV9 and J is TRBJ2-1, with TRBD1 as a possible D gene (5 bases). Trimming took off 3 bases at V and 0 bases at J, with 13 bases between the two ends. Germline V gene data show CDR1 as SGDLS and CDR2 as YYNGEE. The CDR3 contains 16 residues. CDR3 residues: CASSEYPRDSYNEQFF. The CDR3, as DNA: TGTGCCAGCAGCGAATACCCCAGGGACTCCTACAATGAGCAGTTCTTC.

This CDR3 is CASSLDSVLAGGSYNEQFF. For the CDR3, the DNA is TGTGCCAGCAGCTTAGATTCGGTTCTAGCGGGAGGGTCCTACAATGAGCAGTTCTTC. The chain uses TRBV11-3 and TRBJ2-1; 12 bases match TRBD2. The V gene end was trimmed by 0 bases and the J gene end by 1 base; junction bases not matched to a gene: 7. This CDR3 comprises 19 residues. Germline lookup yields CDR1 SGHNT and CDR2 YENEEA.

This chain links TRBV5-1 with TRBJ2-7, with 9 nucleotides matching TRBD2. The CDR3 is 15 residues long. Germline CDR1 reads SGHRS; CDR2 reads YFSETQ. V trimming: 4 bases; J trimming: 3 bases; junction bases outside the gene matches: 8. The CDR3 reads CASSPRVAGVYEQYF. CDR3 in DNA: TGCGCCAGCAGCCCGAGGGTAGCGGGAGTCTACGAGCAGTACTTC.

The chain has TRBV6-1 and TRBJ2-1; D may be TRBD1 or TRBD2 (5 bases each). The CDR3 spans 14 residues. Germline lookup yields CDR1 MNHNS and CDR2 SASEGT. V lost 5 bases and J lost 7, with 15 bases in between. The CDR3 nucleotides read TGTGCCAGCAGTCGGGACGGCCTACTAAATGAGCAGTTCTTC. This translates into CASSRDGLLNEQFF.

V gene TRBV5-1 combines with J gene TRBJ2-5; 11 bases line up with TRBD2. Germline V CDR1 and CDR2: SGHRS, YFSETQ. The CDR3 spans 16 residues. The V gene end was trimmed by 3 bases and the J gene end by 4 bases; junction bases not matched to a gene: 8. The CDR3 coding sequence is TGCGCCAGCAGCTACGGGGGACTAGCGGCCCCAGAGACCCAGTACTTC. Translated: CASSYGGLAAPETQYF.

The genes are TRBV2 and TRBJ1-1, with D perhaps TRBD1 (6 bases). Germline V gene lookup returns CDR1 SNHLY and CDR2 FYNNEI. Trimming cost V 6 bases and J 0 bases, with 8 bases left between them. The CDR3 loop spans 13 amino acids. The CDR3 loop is CASRAGVNTEAFF. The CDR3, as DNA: TGTGCCAGCAGGGCAGGGGTGAACACTGAAGCTTTCTTT.

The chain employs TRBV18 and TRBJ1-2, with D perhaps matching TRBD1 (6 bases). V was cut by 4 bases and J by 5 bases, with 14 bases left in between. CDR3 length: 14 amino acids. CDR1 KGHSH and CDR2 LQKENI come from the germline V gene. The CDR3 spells CASSHRETSYGYTF. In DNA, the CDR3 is TGTGCCAGCTCACACAGGGAAACCTCTTATGGCTACACCTTC.

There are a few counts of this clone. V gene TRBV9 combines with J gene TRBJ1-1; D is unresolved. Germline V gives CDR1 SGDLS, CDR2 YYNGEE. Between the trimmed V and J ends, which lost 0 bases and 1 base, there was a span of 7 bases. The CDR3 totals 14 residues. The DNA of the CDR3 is TGTGCCAGCAGCGTAGGACCTACGAACACTGAAGCTTTCTTT. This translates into CASSVGPTNTEAFF.

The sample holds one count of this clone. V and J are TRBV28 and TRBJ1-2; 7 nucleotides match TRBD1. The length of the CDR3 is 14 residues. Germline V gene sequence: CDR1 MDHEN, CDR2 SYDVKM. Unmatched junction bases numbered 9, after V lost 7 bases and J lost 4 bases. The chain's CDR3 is CASTERDSTYGYTF. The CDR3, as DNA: TGTGCCAGCACCGAAAGGGACAGTACCTATGGCTACACCTTC.